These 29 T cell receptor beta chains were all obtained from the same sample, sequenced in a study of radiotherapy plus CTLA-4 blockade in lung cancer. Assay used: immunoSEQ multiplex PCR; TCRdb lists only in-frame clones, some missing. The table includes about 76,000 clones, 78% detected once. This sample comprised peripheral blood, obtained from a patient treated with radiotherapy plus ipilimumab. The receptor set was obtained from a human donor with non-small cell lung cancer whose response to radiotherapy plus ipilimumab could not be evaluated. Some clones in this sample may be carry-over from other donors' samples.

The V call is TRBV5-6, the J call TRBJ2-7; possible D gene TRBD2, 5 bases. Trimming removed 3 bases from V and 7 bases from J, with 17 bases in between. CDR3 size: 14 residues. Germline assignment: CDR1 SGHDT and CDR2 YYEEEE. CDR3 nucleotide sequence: TGTGCCAGCAGCTACGTGAGACCCTCGGGGGAGCAGTACTTC. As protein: CASSYVRPSGEQYF.

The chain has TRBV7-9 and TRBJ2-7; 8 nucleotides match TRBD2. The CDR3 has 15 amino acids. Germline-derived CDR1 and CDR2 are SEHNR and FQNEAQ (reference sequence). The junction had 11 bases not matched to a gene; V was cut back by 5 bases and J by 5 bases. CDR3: CASSPPGGPGDEQYF. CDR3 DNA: TGTGCCAGCAGCCCTCCGGGGGGGCCAGGCGACGAGCAGTACTTC.

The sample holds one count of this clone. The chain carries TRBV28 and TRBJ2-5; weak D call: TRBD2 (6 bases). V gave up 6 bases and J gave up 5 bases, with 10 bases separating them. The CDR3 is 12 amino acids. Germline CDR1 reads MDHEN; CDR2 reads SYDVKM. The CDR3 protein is CASRPGDETQYF. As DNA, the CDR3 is TGTGCCAGCAGGCCGGGGGACGAGACCCAGTACTTC.

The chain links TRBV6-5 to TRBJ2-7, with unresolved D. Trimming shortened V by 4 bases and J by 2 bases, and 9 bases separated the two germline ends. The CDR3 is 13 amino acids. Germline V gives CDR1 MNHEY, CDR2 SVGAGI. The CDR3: CASSSGSPYEQYF. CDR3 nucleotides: TGTGCCAGCAGTTCCGGGTCGCCCTACGAGCAGTACTTC.

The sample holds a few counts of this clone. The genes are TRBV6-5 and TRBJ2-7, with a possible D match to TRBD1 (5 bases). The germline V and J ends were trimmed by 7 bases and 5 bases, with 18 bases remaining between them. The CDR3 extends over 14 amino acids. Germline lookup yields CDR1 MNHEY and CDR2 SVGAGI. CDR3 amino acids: CASMGPPGSDEQYF. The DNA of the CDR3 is TGTGCCAGCATGGGGCCCCCTGGTTCGGACGAGCAGTACTTC.

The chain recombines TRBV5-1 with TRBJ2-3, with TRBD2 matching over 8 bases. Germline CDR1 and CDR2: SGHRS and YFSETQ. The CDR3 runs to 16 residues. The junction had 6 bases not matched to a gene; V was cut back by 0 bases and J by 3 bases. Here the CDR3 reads CASSLGTTGGTDTQYF. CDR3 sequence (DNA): TGCGCCAGCAGCTTGGGGACTACGGGGGGGACAGATACGCAGTATTTT.

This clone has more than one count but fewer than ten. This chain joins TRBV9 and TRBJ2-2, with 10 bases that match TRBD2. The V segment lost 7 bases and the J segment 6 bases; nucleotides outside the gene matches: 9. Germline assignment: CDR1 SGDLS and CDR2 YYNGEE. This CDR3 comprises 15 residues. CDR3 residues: CASGTGTSVSGELFF. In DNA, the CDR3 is TGTGCCAGCGGGACCGGGACTAGCGTCTCCGGGGAGCTGTTTTTT.

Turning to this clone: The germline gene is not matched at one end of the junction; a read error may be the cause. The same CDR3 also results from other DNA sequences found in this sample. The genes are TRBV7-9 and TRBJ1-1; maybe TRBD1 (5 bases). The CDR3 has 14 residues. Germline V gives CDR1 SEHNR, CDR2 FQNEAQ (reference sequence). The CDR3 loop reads CASSLRGSDTEAFF. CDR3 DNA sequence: TGTGCCAGCAGCTTACGGGGGTCGGACACTGAAGCCTTCTTT.

The CDR3 DNA reads TGTGCCAGCAGCCTACGGACAGGGTACGACTATGGCTACACCTTC. Protein: CASSLRTGYDYGYTF. The chain employs TRBV7-6 and TRBJ1-2, with TRBD1 matching 8 bases. Germline CDR1 SGHVS, CDR2 FNYEAQ. Trimming removed 5 bases from V and 3 bases from J; junction bases left unmatched: 8. CDR3 size: 15 residues.

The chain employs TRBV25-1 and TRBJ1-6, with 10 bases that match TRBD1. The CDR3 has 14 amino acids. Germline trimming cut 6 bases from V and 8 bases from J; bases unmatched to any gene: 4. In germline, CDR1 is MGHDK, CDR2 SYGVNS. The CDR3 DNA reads TGTGCCAGCAGCCCGACAGGGGGCGATTCACCCCTCCACTTT. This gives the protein CASSPTGGDSPLHF.

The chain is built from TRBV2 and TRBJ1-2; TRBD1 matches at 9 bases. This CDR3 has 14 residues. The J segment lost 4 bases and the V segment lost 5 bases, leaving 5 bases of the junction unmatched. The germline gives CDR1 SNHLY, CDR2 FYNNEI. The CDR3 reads CASSWDRASYGYTF. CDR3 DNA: TGTGCCAGCAGTTGGGACAGGGCGTCCTATGGCTACACCTTC.

CDR3 sequence reads: CSFRHSYEQYF. The CDR3, as DNA: TGCAGTTTTAGACACTCCTACGAGCAGTACTTC. V gene TRBV20-1 combines with J gene TRBJ2-7; D unresolved. This CDR3 is 11 amino acids long. Germline V gene lookup returns CDR1 DFQATT and CDR2 SNEGSKA (reference sequence). The germline V and J ends were trimmed by 8 bases and 0 bases, with 8 bases remaining between them.

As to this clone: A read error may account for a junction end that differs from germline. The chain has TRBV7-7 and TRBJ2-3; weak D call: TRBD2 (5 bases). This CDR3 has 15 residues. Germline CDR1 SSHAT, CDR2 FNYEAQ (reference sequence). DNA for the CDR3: TGTGCTAGCAGCTTAGGGCTAGCCCGCACAGATACGCAGTATTTT. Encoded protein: CASSLGLARTDTQYF. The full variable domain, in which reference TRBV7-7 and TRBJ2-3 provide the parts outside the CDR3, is GAGVSQSPRYKVTKRGQDVTLRCDPISSHATLYWYQQALGQGPEFLTYFNYEAQPDKSGLPSDRFSAERPEGSISTLTIQRTEQRDSAMYRCASSLGLARTDTQYFGPGTRLTVL.

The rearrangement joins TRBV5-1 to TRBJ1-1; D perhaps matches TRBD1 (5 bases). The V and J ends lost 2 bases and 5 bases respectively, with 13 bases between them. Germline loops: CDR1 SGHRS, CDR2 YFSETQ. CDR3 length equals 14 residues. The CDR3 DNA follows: TGCGCCAGCAGCTTCGCATCAGGGTATACTGAAGCTTTCTTT. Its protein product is CASSFASGYTEAFF.

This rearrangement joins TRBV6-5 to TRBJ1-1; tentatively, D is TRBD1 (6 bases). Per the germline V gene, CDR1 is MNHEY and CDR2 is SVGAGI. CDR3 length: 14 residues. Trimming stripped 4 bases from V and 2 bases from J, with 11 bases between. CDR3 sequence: CASSLTGYNTEAFF. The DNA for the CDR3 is TGTGCCAGCAGTTTGACAGGTTACAACACTGAAGCTTTCTTT.

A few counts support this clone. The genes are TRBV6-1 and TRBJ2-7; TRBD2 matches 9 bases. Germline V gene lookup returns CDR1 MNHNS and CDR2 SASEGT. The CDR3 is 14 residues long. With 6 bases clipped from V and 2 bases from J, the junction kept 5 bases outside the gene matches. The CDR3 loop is CASRLTSGPYEQYF. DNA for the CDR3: TGTGCCAGCAGGTTGACTAGCGGCCCCTACGAGCAGTACTTC.

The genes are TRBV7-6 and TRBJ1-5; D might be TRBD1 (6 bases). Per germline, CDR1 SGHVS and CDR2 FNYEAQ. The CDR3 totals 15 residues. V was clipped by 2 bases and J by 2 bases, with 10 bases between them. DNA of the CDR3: TGTGCCAGCAGCTTATCCCCAGGGGGCAATCAGCCCCAGCATTTT. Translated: CASSLSPGGNQPQHF.

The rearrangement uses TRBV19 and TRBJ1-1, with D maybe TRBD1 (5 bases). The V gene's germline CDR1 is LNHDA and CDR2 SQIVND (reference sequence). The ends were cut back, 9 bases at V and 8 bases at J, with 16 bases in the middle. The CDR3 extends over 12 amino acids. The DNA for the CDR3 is TGTGCCAGCGGCACCAGGGAAAGGGAAGCTTTCTTT. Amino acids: CASGTREREAFF.

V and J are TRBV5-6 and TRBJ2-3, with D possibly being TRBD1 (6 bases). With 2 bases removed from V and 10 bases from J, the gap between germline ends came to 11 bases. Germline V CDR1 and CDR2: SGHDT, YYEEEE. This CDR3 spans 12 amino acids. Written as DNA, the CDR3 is TGTGCCAGCAGCTTAGACACAGGGCCGCAGTATTTT. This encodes CASSLDTGPQYF.

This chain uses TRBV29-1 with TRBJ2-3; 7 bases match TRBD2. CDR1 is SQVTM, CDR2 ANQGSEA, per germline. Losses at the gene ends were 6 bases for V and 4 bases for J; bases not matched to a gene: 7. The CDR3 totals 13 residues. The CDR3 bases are TGCAGCGTCCGCGGGGGTCTCGCAGATACGCAGTATTTT. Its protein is CSVRGGLADTQYF.

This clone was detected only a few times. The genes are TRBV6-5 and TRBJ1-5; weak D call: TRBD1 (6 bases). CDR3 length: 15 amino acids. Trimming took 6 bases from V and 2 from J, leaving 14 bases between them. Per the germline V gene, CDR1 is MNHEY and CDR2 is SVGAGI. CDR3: CASRVQGGGNQPQHF. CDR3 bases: TGTGCCAGCAGGGTACAGGGTGGAGGCAATCAGCCCCAGCATTTT.

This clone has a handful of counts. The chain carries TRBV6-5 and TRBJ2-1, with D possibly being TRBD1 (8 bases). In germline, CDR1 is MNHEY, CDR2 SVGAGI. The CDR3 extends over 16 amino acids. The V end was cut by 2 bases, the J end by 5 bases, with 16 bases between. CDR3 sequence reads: CASSYDGQGGNNEQFF. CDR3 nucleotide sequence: TGTGCCAGCAGTTACGATGGACAGGGAGGGAACAATGAGCAGTTCTTC.

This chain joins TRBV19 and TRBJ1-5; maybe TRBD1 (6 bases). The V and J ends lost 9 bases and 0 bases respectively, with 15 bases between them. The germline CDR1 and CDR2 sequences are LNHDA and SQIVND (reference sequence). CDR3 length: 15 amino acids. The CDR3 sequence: CASVTDSLSNQPQHF. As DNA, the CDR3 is TGTGCCAGCGTGACGGACAGTCTTAGCAATCAGCCCCAGCATTTT.

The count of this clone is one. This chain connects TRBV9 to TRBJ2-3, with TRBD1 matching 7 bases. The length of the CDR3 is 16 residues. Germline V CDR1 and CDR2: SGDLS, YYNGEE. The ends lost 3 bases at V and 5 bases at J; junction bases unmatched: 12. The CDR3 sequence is CASSGETGVLGDTQYF. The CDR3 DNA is TGTGCCAGCAGCGGTGAAACAGGGGTTCTAGGAGATACGCAGTATTTT. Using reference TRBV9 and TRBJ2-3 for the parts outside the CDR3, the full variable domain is DSGVTQTPKHLITATGQRVTLRCSPRSGDLSVYWYQQSLDQGLQFLIQYYNGEERAKGNILERFSAQQFPDLHSELNLSSLELGDSALYFCASSGETGVLGDTQYFGPGTRLTVL.

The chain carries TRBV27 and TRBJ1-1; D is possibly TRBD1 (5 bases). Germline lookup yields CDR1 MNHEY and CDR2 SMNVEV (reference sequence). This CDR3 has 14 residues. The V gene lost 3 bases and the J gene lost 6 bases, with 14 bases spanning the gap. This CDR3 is CASSFQGGWPEAFF. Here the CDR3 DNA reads TGTGCCAGCAGTTTTCAGGGAGGGTGGCCTGAAGCTTTCTTT.

The CDR3 loop is CASSWVVGGDTIYF. In DNA form, the CDR3 reads TGTGCCAGCAGTTGGGTGGTGGGAGGAGACACCATATATTTT. The V gene is TRBV6-1, the J gene TRBJ1-3, with no clear D. This CDR3 has 14 amino acids. Trimming removed 5 bases at V and 8 bases at J, with 16 bases between. CDR1 is MNHNS and CDR2 is SASEGT in the germline V gene.

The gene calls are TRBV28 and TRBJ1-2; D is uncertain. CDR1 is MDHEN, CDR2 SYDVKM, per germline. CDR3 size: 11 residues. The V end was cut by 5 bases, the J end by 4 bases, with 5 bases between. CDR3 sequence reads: CASSRGYGYTF. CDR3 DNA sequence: TGTGCCAGCAGTCGGGGCTATGGCTACACCTTC.

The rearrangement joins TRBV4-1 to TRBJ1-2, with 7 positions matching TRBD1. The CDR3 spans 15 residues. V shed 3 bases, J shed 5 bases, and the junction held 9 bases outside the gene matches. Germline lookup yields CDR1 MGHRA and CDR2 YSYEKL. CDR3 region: CASSQVTGAFYGYTF. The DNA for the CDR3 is TGCGCCAGCAGCCAGGTCACAGGGGCCTTTTATGGCTACACCTTC.

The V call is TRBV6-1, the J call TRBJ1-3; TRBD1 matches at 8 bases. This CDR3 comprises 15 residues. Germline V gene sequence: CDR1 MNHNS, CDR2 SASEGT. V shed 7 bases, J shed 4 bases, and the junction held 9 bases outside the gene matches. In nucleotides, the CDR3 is TGTGCCAGCACCGTGGACAGGGCACAAGGAAACACCATATATTTT. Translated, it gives CASTVDRAQGNTIYF.